A single sample gave rise to the 28 T cell receptor beta chains below, sequenced in a study of shared clonotypes between healthy human individuals. Data came from immunoSEQ multiplex PCR; TCRdb stores just in-frame clones and leaves some out. This table has 700,000 or so clones, about two thirds appearing once. Sequencing was done on a sample of memory CD4+ T cells sorted from blood. Subset defined: CD45RA-negative fraction. Receptors originate from a woman aged 25-40 years in good health.

The rearrangement uses TRBV4-1 and TRBJ2-7, with D tentatively TRBD1 (6 bases). Germline V gene lookup returns CDR1 MGHRA and CDR2 YSYEKL. Trimming removed 1 base from V and 3 bases from J, with 13 bases in between. This CDR3 is built from 15 residues. CDR3 coding DNA: TGCGCCAGCAGCCAAGCGTCAGGACAGAACTACGAGCAGTACTTC. It is translated as CASSQASGQNYEQYF.

The chain is built from TRBV7-8 and TRBJ2-1; D may match TRBD1 or TRBD2 (7 bases each). Germline-derived CDR1 and CDR2 are SGHVS and FQNEAQ. V lost 5 bases to trimming and J lost 7 bases, with 12 bases between them. This CDR3 is 13 amino acids long. The CDR3 is CASSRQGGNEQFF. CDR3 nucleotide sequence: TGTGCCAGCAGCCGCCAGGGGGGGAATGAGCAGTTCTTC.

J is TRBJ2-2 and V is TRBV4-1; 9 nucleotides line up with TRBD1. Looked up from germline, CDR1 is MGHRA and CDR2 is YSYEKL. This CDR3 has 19 amino acids. Losses at the gene ends were 0 bases for V and 1 base for J; bases not matched to a gene: 9. The CDR3 nucleotides are TGCGCCAGCAGCCAAGATACCGGGACAGGGTTAAGGAACACCGGGGAGCTGTTTTTT. Translating gives CASSQDTGTGLRNTGELFF.

This clone was picked up a small number of times. The V and J genes are TRBV19 and TRBJ1-4, with D possibly being TRBD1 (5 bases). Germline lookup yields CDR1 LNHDA and CDR2 SQIVND (reference sequence). The ends were cut back, 5 bases at V and 4 bases at J, with 14 bases in the middle. This CDR3 is 15 amino acids long. This CDR3 is CASSFLSGGNEKLFF. In nucleotides, the CDR3 is TGTGCCAGTAGTTTCCTGAGTGGGGGTAATGAAAAACTGTTTTTT. Variable domain in full (rest from reference TRBV19 and TRBJ1-4): DGGITQSPKYLFRKEGQNVTLSCEQNLNHDAMYWYRQDPGQGLRLIYYSQIVNDFQKGDIAEGYSVSREKKESFPLTVTSAQKNPTAFYLCASSFLSGGNEKLFFGSGTQLSVL.

The CDR3 is CASSPGTGIYEQYF. CDR3 in DNA: TGTGCCAGCTCACCCGGGACAGGGATCTACGAGCAGTACTTC. The chain recombines TRBV18 with TRBJ2-7, with 9 bases lining up with TRBD1. Germline V CDR1 and CDR2: KGHSH, LQKENI. This CDR3 spans 14 amino acids. V dropped 3 bases and J dropped 3; count of bases not matched to a gene: 3.

The chain uses TRBV19 and TRBJ2-1; tentatively, D is TRBD1 (5 bases). With 5 bases removed from V and 4 bases from J, the gap between germline ends came to 9 bases. CDR1 and CDR2 from the germline V gene are LNHDA and SQIVND (reference sequence). This CDR3 region has 13 residues. This chain's CDR3 is CASSGQGYNEQFF. In nucleotides, the CDR3 is TGTGCCAGTAGTGGCCAGGGATACAATGAGCAGTTCTTC. Using reference TRBV19 and TRBJ2-1 for the parts outside the CDR3, the full variable domain is DGGITQSPKYLFRKEGQNVTLSCEQNLNHDAMYWYRQDPGQGLRLIYYSQIVNDFQKGDIAEGYSVSREKKESFPLTVTSAQKNPTAFYLCASSGQGYNEQFFGPGTRLTVL.

This clone was counted a single time. The chain has TRBV7-9 and TRBJ1-1, with 7 nucleotides matching TRBD1. The V gene's germline CDR1 is SEHNR and CDR2 FQNEAQ (reference sequence). The CDR3 extends over 12 amino acids. Losses at the gene ends were 4 bases for V and 11 bases for J; bases not matched to a gene: 7. In DNA, the CDR3 is TGTGCCAGCAGCTCCTGGACAGGTACGGCTTTCTTT. It specifies CASSSWTGTAFF.

This clone was seen a few times. The chain couples TRBV7-8 to TRBJ2-3; TRBD2 matches at 8 bases. The CDR3 covers 13 residues. V gave up 10 bases and J gave up 4 bases; unmatched junction bases: 7. CDR1 is SGHVS, CDR2 FQNEAQ, per germline. CDR3: CATREGRADTQYF. CDR3 DNA: TGTGCCACCCGGGAGGGAAGGGCAGATACGCAGTATTTT.

V gene TRBV27 combines with J gene TRBJ2-7, with a tentative D call TRBD1 (7 bases). The V end was cut by 6 bases, the J end by 0 bases, with 15 bases between. This CDR3 region has 15 residues. Germline CDR1 is MNHEY and CDR2 is SMNVEV (reference sequence). In DNA, the CDR3 is TGTGCCAGCAGGGGGGGACAGTACGACTCCTACGAGCAGTACTTC. This gives the protein CASRGGQYDSYEQYF.

This chain connects TRBV21-1 to TRBJ2-7; the table calls TRBD1, which could not be checked here. TRBV21-1 represents a pseudogene. This CDR3 has 13 residues. The CDR3 spells CAIIQGRVYEQYF. The DNA for the CDR3 is TGTGCCATCATACAGGGCAGAGTCTACGAGCAGTACTTC.

The chain recombines TRBV10-3 with TRBJ1-3; D not resolved. Deletions cut 3 bases from V and 4 bases from J, with 10 bases between. The CDR3 consists of 14 residues. The germline V gene has CDR1 ENHRY and CDR2 SYGVKD. CDR3 nucleotides: TGTGCCATCAGTGAATCGGACCGGGGAAACACCATATATTTT. Protein product: CAISESDRGNTIYF.

The rearrangement links TRBV28 to TRBJ1-4; D is perhaps TRBD1 (5 bases). Germline V lookup: CDR1 MDHEN, CDR2 SYDVKM. The CDR3 has 15 residues. Trimming left V 5 bases short and J 8 bases short, with 18 bases between. As DNA, the CDR3 is TGTGCCAGCAGTCGTACCAGGGTCAAAGGCGAAAAACTGTTTTTT. This encodes CASSRTRVKGEKLFF.

This clone is a singleton in its sample. The chain recombines TRBV6-5 with TRBJ2-7, with no clear D. CDR3 length equals 15 residues. V was pared by 2 bases and J by 4 bases, with 15 bases between. The V gene's germline CDR1 is MNHEY and CDR2 SVGAGI. The CDR3 DNA reads as TGTGCCAGCAGTTACGGCTCAGTAGGTGGTTACGAGCAGTACTTC. Protein: CASSYGSVGGYEQYF.

The gene calls are TRBV10-3 and TRBJ2-7, with 8 bases aligning to TRBD2. Germline assignment: CDR1 ENHRY and CDR2 SYGVKD. The V gene end was trimmed by 1 base and the J gene end by 3 bases; junction bases not matched to a gene: 2. This CDR3 comprises 14 residues. The CDR3 region has the DNA TGTGCCATCAGTGAGTTTAGCGGGAACTACGAGCAGTACTTC. It yields the protein CAISEFSGNYEQYF.

This chain links TRBV11-2 with TRBJ2-3; D is unclear. This CDR3 spans 15 amino acids. V lost 5 bases to trimming and J lost 0 bases, with 12 bases between them. Germline V CDR1 and CDR2: SGHAT, FQNNGV. The CDR3 is CASSRQWSSTDTQYF. CDR3 bases: TGTGCCAGCAGCCGGCAGTGGAGTAGCACAGATACGCAGTATTTT.

The V call is TRBV6-6, the J call TRBJ1-1, with D hard to call. V lost 4 bases to trimming and J lost 6 bases, with 12 bases between them. In germline, CDR1 is MNHNY, CDR2 SVGAGI (reference sequence). The length of the CDR3 is 13 residues. CDR3: CASSSQVEAEAFF. The CDR3, as DNA: TGTGCCAGCAGTTCTCAGGTAGAAGCTGAAGCTTTCTTT.

In regard to this clone: Additional DNA sequences in this sample encode the identical CDR3. This chain uses TRBV5-1 with TRBJ2-3; D is ambiguous. Germline values: CDR1 SGHRS, CDR2 YFSETQ. Trimming removed 4 bases from V and 3 bases from J, with 6 bases in between. The length of the CDR3 is 12 residues. CDR3 protein: CASSLETDTQYF. The CDR3 coding sequence is TGCGCCAGCAGCCTGGAGACAGATACGCAGTATTTT.

A remark on this clone: A junction boundary mismatches the germline segment, possibly from a read error. J is TRBJ1-1 and V is TRBV7-6; D is uncertain. This CDR3 is built from 13 residues. Germline CDR1 and CDR2: SGHVS and FNYEAQ. The CDR3 sequence: CASSFGRNAEAFF. As DNA, the CDR3 is TGTGCCAGCAGCTTCGGCAGGAACGCTGAAGCTTTCTTT.

This chain joins TRBV4-1 and TRBJ1-2; 9 bases fit TRBD1. The CDR3 loop spans 17 amino acids. Germline assignment: CDR1 MGHRA and CDR2 YSYEKL. Unmatched junction bases numbered 8, after V lost 1 base and J lost 2 bases. The CDR3 nucleotides read TGCGCCAGCAGCCAAGGCTGGGACAGGGAAAGCAACTATGGCTACACCTTC. This translates into CASSQGWDRESNYGYTF.

The chain employs TRBV5-1 and TRBJ2-7; TRBD1 matches 11 bases. The CDR3 totals 15 residues. In germline, CDR1 is SGHRS, CDR2 YFSETQ. V lost 2 bases, J lost 2 bases, and 3 bases stayed unmatched. For the CDR3, the DNA is TGCGCCAGCAGCTTCCGGGACAGGGGGACCTACGAGCAGTACTTC. Residues: CASSFRDRGTYEQYF. The full variable domain, in which reference TRBV5-1 and TRBJ2-7 provide the parts outside the CDR3, is KAGVTQTPRYLIKTRGQQVTLSCSPISGHRSVSWYQQTPGQGLQFLFEYFSETQRNKGNFPGRFSGRQFSNSRSEMNVSTLELGDSALYLCASSFRDRGTYEQYFGPGTRLTVT.

This chain connects TRBV25-1 to TRBJ1-1; D remains unclear. The CDR3 extends over 12 amino acids. Germline V gene sequence: CDR1 MGHDK, CDR2 SYGVNS. V was clipped by 6 bases and J by 5 bases, with 10 bases between them. The CDR3 loop reads CASRNLGTEAFF. In nucleotides, the CDR3 is TGTGCCAGCAGGAACCTGGGGACTGAAGCTTTCTTT. The complete variable domain, with remaining parts taken from reference TRBV25-1 and TRBJ1-1, reads EADIYQTPRYLVIGTGKKITLECSQTMGHDKMYWYQQDPGMELHLIHYSYGVNSTEKGDLSSESTVSRIRTEHFPLTLESARPSHTSQYLCASRNLGTEAFFGQGTRLTVV.

The CDR3 coding sequence is TGTGCCAGTAGTATTTTTACAGGGGATCAGCCCCAGCATTTT. This translates into CASSIFTGDQPQHF. The gene calls are TRBV19 and TRBJ1-5; 7 bases map to TRBD1. This CDR3 comprises 14 residues. CDR1 and CDR2 from the germline V gene are LNHDA and SQIVND (reference sequence). The ends lost 3 bases at V and 5 bases at J; junction bases unmatched: 4. The full variable domain, in which reference TRBV19 and TRBJ1-5 provide the parts outside the CDR3, is DGGITQSPKYLFRKEGQNVTLSCEQNLNHDAMYWYRQDPGQGLRLIYYSQIVNDFQKGDIAEGYSVSREKKESFPLTVTSAQKNPTAFYLCASSIFTGDQPQHFGDGTRLSIL.

The chain joins TRBV7-9 to TRBJ2-7; 10 bases fit TRBD1. Germline values: CDR1 SEHNR, CDR2 FQNEAQ (reference sequence). Germline trimming cut 5 bases from V and 5 bases from J; bases unmatched to any gene: 9. The CDR3 extends over 15 amino acids. The CDR3, as DNA: TGTGCCAGCAGCATATCCGGGACAGGGGTAGACGAGCAGTACTTC. Amino acid sequence: CASSISGTGVDEQYF.

The rearrangement uses TRBV28 and TRBJ1-1; no clear D gene. CDR1 and CDR2 (germline): MDHEN, SYDVKM. The CDR3 has 11 residues. Trimming removed 4 bases from V and 7 bases from J, with 7 bases in between. The DNA for the CDR3 is TGTGCCAGCAGTTCCCCCCGTGAAGCTTTCTTT. It translates to CASSSPREAFF.

At least ten counts were recorded for this clone. The chain recombines TRBV10-3 with TRBJ2-5; possible D gene TRBD1, 5 bases. TRBJ2-7 matches the DNA end more closely, so the J call is doubtful. The length of the CDR3 is 13 residues. Germline lookup yields CDR1 ENHRY and CDR2 SYGVKD. The CDR3 loop reads CAIMTASSYEQYF. The CDR3 region has the DNA TGTGCCATCATGACAGCGAGCTCCTACGAGCAGTACTTC.

CDR3 amino acids: CATTSGTQETQYF. The DNA for the CDR3 is TGTGCCACCACGAGCGGGACCCAAGAGACCCAGTACTTC. This chain connects TRBV28 to TRBJ2-5; 7 bases are a match to TRBD2. Germline values: CDR1 MDHEN, CDR2 SYDVKM. This CDR3 has 13 amino acids. V lost 10 bases, J lost 1 base, and 6 bases stayed unmatched. The variable domain in full, with the rest retrieved from reference TRBV28 and TRBJ2-5, is DVKVTQSSRYLVKRTGEKVFLECVQDMDHENMFWYRQDPGLGLRLIYFSYDVKMKEKGDIPEGYSVSREKKERFSLILESASTNQTSMYLCATTSGTQETQYFGPGTRLLVL.

This chain connects TRBV19 to TRBJ1-3; TRBD1 might be the D (6 bases). V shed 3 bases and J shed 0 bases, with 9 bases lying between them. CDR3 length equals 15 residues. Germline CDR1 LNHDA, CDR2 SQIVND (reference sequence). The CDR3 loop reads CASSIPRGSGNTIYF. The CDR3 DNA is TGTGCCAGTAGTATCCCCAGGGGCTCTGGAAACACCATATATTTT.

The sample holds many counts of this clone. The chain uses TRBV5-1 and TRBJ2-1; D is undetermined. This CDR3 is 16 amino acids long. Germline V gene lookup returns CDR1 SGHRS and CDR2 YFSETQ. V was shortened by 0 bases and J by 0 bases, with 10 bases between the two germline ends. DNA for the CDR3: TGCGCCAGCAGCTTGGATCCAGGAACCTCCTACAATGAGCAGTTCTTC. As protein: CASSLDPGTSYNEQFF.